Listed here are 26 T cell receptor beta chains from one sample, sequenced in a study of T-cell reconstitution after alpha-beta-depleted transplantation in children. Researchers prepared the TCRbeta library using unique molecular identifiers, the study reports. TCRdb re-derived calls from the PCR reads in MiXCR, one entry per CDR3 protein. This sample has fewer than 500,000 distinct CDR3 sequences; roughly 44% occur once, and the top ten carry 27%. Here the sequenced sample was PBMCs, taken before TCRalphabeta/CD19-depleted stem cell transplant. Receptor source: a girl aged 2-9 years with aplastic anemia, due to receive a stem cell transplant.

The DNA for the CDR3 is TGTGCCAGCAGTGACAGGGAAAGTCAGCCCCAGCATTTT. As protein: CASSDRESQPQHF. The genes are TRBV12-3 or TRBV12-4 and TRBJ1-5, with 7 bases fitting TRBD1. The CDR3 consists of 13 residues. Trimming took 5 bases from V and 6 from J; bases not matched to a gene: 4.

This clonotype was counted between two and nine times. The gene calls are TRBV20-1 and TRBJ1-4, with TRBD1 matching 8 bases. Germline values: CDR1 DFQATT, CDR2 SNEGSKA (reference sequence). V shed 5 bases and J 4 bases; nucleotides not matched to a gene: 3. This CDR3 contains 13 residues. The CDR3: CSARQGSNEKLFF. The CDR3 DNA reads as TGCAGTGCTCGACAGGGGAGTAATGAAAAACTGTTTTTT.

This clonotype showed up many times. The rearrangement joins TRBV20-1 to TRBJ2-3; the D is unclear. This CDR3 is 11 amino acids long. Germline values: CDR1 DFQATT, CDR2 SNEGSKA (reference sequence). V was trimmed by 5 bases and J by 5 bases, leaving 8 bases between them. The CDR3 reads CSAPLVDTQYF. The CDR3 DNA follows: TGCAGTGCTCCCTTGGTAGATACGCAGTATTTT.

The J gene is TRBJ1-6, the V gene TRBV12-5; D is possibly TRBD1 (6 bases). Germline-derived CDR1 and CDR2 are LGHNT and FRNRAP. The CDR3 covers 19 residues. V lost 2 bases to trimming and J lost 3 bases, with 20 bases between them. CDR3 nucleotides: TGTGCTAGTGGTTTGCCCCAAGCACAGGGCCACAACTATAATTCACCCCTCCACTTT. The encoded protein is CASGLPQAQGHNYNSPLHF.

This chain joins TRBV6-1 and TRBJ2-5; no clear D gene. Trimming cost V 3 bases and J 9 bases, with 17 bases left between them. The CDR3 consists of 14 residues. From germline, CDR1 is MNHNS and CDR2 SASEGT. The CDR3 DNA is TGTGCCAGCAGTGAGTCCGGGCCTAGTACTGCCCAGTACTTC. Encoded protein: CASSESGPSTAQYF.

The chain has TRBV20-1 and TRBJ2-1, with TRBD1 identical over 7 bases. From germline, CDR1 is DFQATT and CDR2 SNEGSKA (reference sequence). CDR3 length: 13 amino acids. Unmatched junction bases numbered 8, after V lost 8 bases and J lost 4 bases. CDR3 DNA sequence: TGCAGTCCCAGGGGGACGGCGTACAATGAGCAGTTCTTC. Residues: CSPRGTAYNEQFF.

V is TRBV7-9 and J is TRBJ2-1; 8 positions match TRBD1. The ends lost 4 bases at V and 3 bases at J; junction bases unmatched: 2. This CDR3 contains 14 residues. The germline V gene has CDR1 SEHNR and CDR2 FQNEAQ (reference sequence). The CDR3 region has the DNA TGTGCCAGCAGCTGGACAGGGCACTACAATGAGCAGTTCTTC. Protein: CASSWTGHYNEQFF.

This clonotype was found a few times. The chain couples TRBV28 to TRBJ2-7; D possibly corresponds to TRBD1 (5 bases). Trimming left V 3 bases short and J 4 bases short, with 10 bases between. The CDR3 spans 13 residues. CDR1 MDHEN and CDR2 SYDVKM come from the germline V gene. The CDR3 DNA sequence: TGTGCCAGCAGTTTTGGGGCAGGGTACGAGCAGTACTTC. Protein product: CASSFGAGYEQYF.

This clonotype came up many times. This chain connects TRBV20-1 to TRBJ2-1; 9 nucleotides agree with TRBD2. The germline V gene encodes CDR1 DFQATT and CDR2 SNEGSKA (reference sequence). This CDR3 region has 14 residues. After removal of 6 bases from V and 4 bases from J, the junction contained 7 bases not matched to a gene. CDR3 DNA: TGCAGTGCGAAAGTTAGCGGGAGTTACAATGAGCAGTTCTTC. This translates into CSAKVSGSYNEQFF.

The chain uses TRBV6-1 and TRBJ2-1; 7 nucleotides match TRBD1. The germline V gene has CDR1 MNHNS and CDR2 SASEGT. The junction had 5 bases not matched to a gene; V was cut back by 4 bases and J by 8 bases. This CDR3 contains 13 residues. As DNA, the CDR3 is TGTGCCAGCAGTGGACAGGGTTTCGATGAGCAGTTCTTC. Translated: CASSGQGFDEQFF.

This clonotype has just one count. The chain employs TRBV7-6 and TRBJ2-7; 9 nucleotides agree with TRBD2. This CDR3 has 13 amino acids. V shed 4 bases and J 5 bases; nucleotides not matched to a gene: 3. Germline V CDR1 and CDR2: SGHVS, FNYEAQ. CDR3 protein: CASSSSGRHEQYF. The CDR3 DNA follows: TGTGCCAGCAGCTCGAGCGGGAGGCACGAGCAGTACTTC. The full variable domain, rest sourced from reference TRBV7-6 and TRBJ2-7, is GAGVSQSPRYKVTKRGQDVALRCDPISGHVSLYWYRQALGQGPEFLTYFNYEAQQDKSGLPNDRFSAERPEGSISTLTIQRTEQRDSAMYRCASSSSGRHEQYFGPGTRLTVT.

This clonotype was counted ten times or more. The chain's CDR3 is CASPVEQFF. The CDR3 DNA reads TGTGCCAGCCCCGTCGAGCAGTTCTTC. J is TRBJ2-1 and V is TRBV7-9, with D hard to call. Germline CDR1 reads SEHNR; CDR2 reads FQNEAQ (reference sequence). The V end lost 8 bases, the J end lost 10 bases, and 6 bases lay between the germline ends. The CDR3 covers 9 residues.

This clonotype was recorded at least ten times. CDR3 amino acids: CSAAGASVMYGYTF. The CDR3 nucleotides read TGCAGTGCAGCCGGGGCTTCCGTTATGTATGGCTACACCTTC. The rearrangement joins TRBV20-1 to TRBJ1-2; D perhaps matches TRBD1 (5 bases). CDR3 length: 14 amino acids. V lost 6 bases to trimming and J lost 5 bases, with 19 bases between them. CDR1 DFQATT and CDR2 SNEGSKA come from the germline V gene (reference sequence).

The J gene is TRBJ2-7, the V gene TRBV20-1, with D possibly matching TRBD1 (5 bases). CDR3 size: 13 residues. Trimming took 3 bases from V and 4 from J, leaving 13 bases between them. CDR1 and CDR2 from the germline V gene are DFQATT and SNEGSKA (reference sequence). The CDR3 here is CSASRQGFYEQYF. Written as DNA, the CDR3 is TGCAGTGCTAGCAGGCAGGGCTTTTACGAGCAGTACTTC.

The V and J genes are TRBV12-3 or TRBV12-4 and TRBJ2-3; 12 positions agree with TRBD1. The J segment lost 5 bases and the V segment lost 8 bases, leaving 8 bases of the junction unmatched. The CDR3 contains 15 residues. CDR3: CASGTGTGGEDTQYF. DNA of the CDR3: TGTGCCAGCGGCACCGGGACAGGGGGCGAAGATACGCAGTATTTT.

This rearrangement joins TRBV12-3 or TRBV12-4 to TRBJ2-5; a weak D match, TRBD1 (6 bases). Trimming cost V 3 bases and J 7 bases, with 15 bases left between them. The CDR3 runs to 14 residues. CDR3 in DNA: TGTGCCAGCAGTTTTAGGACAGTCAAGAGGACCCAGTACTTC. Amino acid sequence: CASSFRTVKRTQYF.

CDR3 DNA: TGCAGTGCTCCGTCACCGGACGGAGAGACCTACGAGCAGTACTTC. Translation: CSAPSPDGETYEQYF. The V gene is TRBV20-1, the J gene TRBJ2-7; no clear D. Germline V gene data show CDR1 as DFQATT and CDR2 as SNEGSKA (reference sequence). This CDR3 has 15 residues. V lost 5 bases and J lost 2, with 19 bases in between.

This chain links TRBV6-5 with TRBJ2-7, with TRBD1 identical over 10 bases. Germline CDR1 reads MNHEY; CDR2 reads SVGAGI. The CDR3 contains 12 residues. With 6 bases clipped from V and 7 bases from J, the junction kept 3 bases outside the gene matches. CDR3 bases: TGTGCCAGCAGAGACAGGGGGCGAGAGCAGTACTTC. It codes for CASRDRGREQYF.

This clonotype was found a few times. This chain uses TRBV5-1 with TRBJ2-1, with 11 positions matching TRBD1. Germline V gene sequence: CDR1 SGHRS, CDR2 YFSETQ. V gave up 0 bases and J gave up 6 bases; unmatched junction bases: 8. The CDR3 covers 17 residues. CDR3 residues: CASSLDGQGALTNEQFF. The CDR3 nucleotides are TGCGCCAGCAGCTTGGACGGACAGGGGGCTCTTACCAATGAGCAGTTCTTC.

The V call is TRBV6-1, the J call TRBJ2-3, with a weak D call TRBD2 (5 bases). The CDR3 consists of 14 residues. Germline V lookup: CDR1 MNHNS, CDR2 SASEGT. Trimming left V 7 bases short and J 4 bases short, with 15 bases between. CDR3 sequence reads: CASIERAHSDTQYF. The CDR3 DNA reads TGTGCCAGCATTGAGAGGGCCCATTCAGATACGCAGTATTTT.

The J gene is TRBJ2-5, the V gene TRBV4-1, with 10 bases fitting TRBD1. Germline V gene data show CDR1 as MGHRA and CDR2 as YSYEKL. The junction had 3 bases not matched to a gene; V was cut back by 3 bases and J by 5 bases. The CDR3 is 14 amino acids. CDR3 bases: TGCGCCAGCAGCCAGACGGGACAGGGGGAGACCCAGTACTTC. It is translated as CASSQTGQGETQYF.

The chain links TRBV12-3 or TRBV12-4 to TRBJ2-2; no clear D. V dropped 6 bases and J dropped 2 bases, with 16 bases sitting between them. CDR3 length equals 16 residues. The CDR3 here is CASRPPKVRNTGELFF. The CDR3 bases are TGTGCCAGCAGACCCCCGAAGGTCCGAAACACCGGGGAGCTGTTTTTT.

This chain connects TRBV29-1 to TRBJ2-3; no clear D. V shed 5 bases and J shed 4 bases, with 16 bases lying between them. Germline CDR1 and CDR2: SQVTM and ANQGSEA. This CDR3 has 14 amino acids. In DNA form, the CDR3 reads TGCAGCGTTTTAACCTTCCATCGGCCAGATACGCAGTATTTT. As protein: CSVLTFHRPDTQYF.

The rearrangement links TRBV7-3 to TRBJ2-1; a possible D gene is TRBD2 (5 bases). The CDR3 is made up of 17 amino acids. Germline CDR1 SGHTA, CDR2 FQGTGA. Trimming stripped 5 bases from V and 10 bases from J, with 27 bases between. CDR3 residues: CASSPTGGVAPLREQFF. CDR3 sequence (DNA): TGTGCCAGCAGCCCAACGGGTGGAGTAGCGCCCCTCCGGGAGCAGTTCTTC. Based on the CDR3 plus reference TRBV7-3 and TRBJ2-1, the full variable domain is GAGVSQTPSNKVTEKGKYVELRCDPISGHTALYWYRQSLGQGPEFLIYFQGTGAADDSGLPNDRFFAVRPEGSVSTLKIQRTERGDSAVYLCASSPTGGVAPLREQFFGPGTRLTVL.

This chain links TRBV5-1 with TRBJ2-3; 9 bases align to TRBD1. Germline CDR1 reads SGHRS; CDR2 reads YFSETQ. The CDR3 is made up of 17 amino acids. The trim removed 3 bases at V and 4 bases at J, leaving 12 bases unmatched. CDR3: CASSWGPGTGRADTQYF. The CDR3 DNA reads as TGCGCCAGCAGCTGGGGCCCCGGGACAGGGAGGGCAGATACGCAGTATTTT.

In this sample, this clonotype turned up a few times. The chain joins TRBV7-6 to TRBJ1-1; D remains ambiguous. The germline V gene encodes CDR1 SGHVS and CDR2 FNYEAQ. The germline V and J ends were trimmed by 2 bases and 3 bases, with 10 bases remaining between them. The CDR3 is 14 residues long. The chain's CDR3 is CASSLPGKDTEAFF. The CDR3 DNA reads TGTGCCAGCAGCTTACCGGGTAAGGACACTGAAGCTTTCTTT. The variable domain in full, with the rest retrieved from reference TRBV7-6 and TRBJ1-1, is GAGVSQSPRYKVTKRGQDVALRCDPISGHVSLYWYRQALGQGPEFLTYFNYEAQQDKSGLPNDRFSAERPEGSISTLTIQRTEQRDSAMYRCASSLPGKDTEAFFGQGTRLTVV.